These T cell receptor beta chains were read from a single sample in a study of T cell responses to AZD1222 COVID-19 vaccine. Sequencing used immunoSEQ multiplex PCR; TCRdb keeps in-frame clones, though not all of them. The profile covers about 120,000 clones, with roughly nine tenths appearing a single time and around 2.6% taken by the ten largest. Sequenced here: peripheral blood, sampled 28 days after the second AZD1222 dose. These receptors came from an adult who received the AZD1222 COVID-19 vaccine. Each CDR3 is given with its conserved first and last residue. A D gene is named only where the DNA matches it firmly. The size entry is marked missing in some rows and otherwise reads once, few, many or a size class.

TRBJ1-6 | - | - | TRBV3-1/TRBV3-2 | CASSQDGGGADSPLHF | TGTGCCAGCAGCCAAGACGGTGGGGGGGCGGATTCACCCCTCCACTTT
TRBJ2-7 | - | - | TRBV6-2/TRBV6-3 | CASSKGWDEQYF | TGTGCCAGCAGTAAGGGATGGGACGAGCAGTACTTC
TRBJ1-5 | - | - | TRBV3-1/TRBV3-2 | CASSQGGTGRTKPQHF | TGTGCCAGCAGCCAAGGGGGAACAGGACGTACCAAGCCCCAGCATTTT
TRBJ1-1 | - | TRBD1 | TRBV5-4 | CASSHPDRDTEAFF | TGTGCCAGCAGCCACCCAGACAGGGACACTGAAGCTTTCTTT
TRBJ1-1 | - | - | TRBV29-1 | CRVTGREAFF | TGCAGAGTGACCGGACGAGAAGCTTTCTTT
TRBJ1-1 | few | - | TRBV6-6 | CASGRTVLNTEAFF | TGTGCCAGCGGTAGGACGGTTTTAAACACTGAAGCTTTCTTT
TRBJ1-2 | - | - | TRBV5-6 | CASSPWDTQSGYTF | TGTGCCAGCAGCCCCTGGGACACTCAATCTGGCTACACCTTC
TRBJ2-5 | once | TRBD1 | TRBV5-3 | CARYPTGGIETQYF | TGTGCCAGATACCCGACAGGGGGCATCGAGACCCAGTACTTC
TRBJ1-1 | few | - | TRBV28 | CASRRPGLLMNTEAFF | TGTGCCAGCAGGCGACCGGGCCTACTCATGAACACTGAAGCTTTCTTT
TRBJ2-2 | once | - | TRBV5-1 | CASSLEVGELFF | TGCGCCAGCAGCTTAGAAGTAGGGGAGCTGTTTTTT
TRBJ1-1 | - | - | TRBV4-1 | CASSQPYVPNTEAFF | TGCGCCAGCAGCCAACCCTATGTACCTAACACTGAAGCTTTCTTT
TRBJ2-6 | - | - | TRBV19 | CASRSSGANVLTF | TGTGCCAGTAGATCCTCTGGGGCCAACGTCCTGACTTTC
TRBJ1-4 | - | - | TRBV7-9 | CASSFGREKLFF | TGTGCCAGCAGCTTCGGGCGTGAAAAACTGTTTTTT
TRBJ1-2 | - | - | TRBV4-3 | CASSQDFLVYGYTF | TGCGCCAGCAGCCAAGACTTCCTGGTCTATGGCTACACCTTC
TRBJ2-7 | - | - | TRBV28 | CASTGGANYEQYF | TGTGCCAGCACAGGTGGGGCTAATTACGAGCAGTACTTC
TRBJ1-5 | - | - | TRBV7-8 | CASSSHPGARGYQPQHF | TGTGCCAGCAGCTCGCACCCGGGGGCTCGGGGGTATCAGCCCCAGCATTTT
TRBJ1-5 | - | - | TRBV6-6 | CASSFGGWNQPQHF | TGTGCCAGCAGTTTTGGGGGTTGGAATCAGCCCCAGCATTTT
TRBJ1-2 | - | - | TRBV19 | CASSIPAASDGYTF | TGTGCCAGTAGTATCCCGGCAGCATCAGATGGCTACACCTTC
TRBJ1-2 | once | - | TRBV6-5 | CASRRAGTDYGYTF | TGTGCCAGCAGGCGGGCGGGGACGGACTATGGCTACACCTTC
TRBJ2-6 | - | TRBD1 | TRBV28 | CASHTQGAGANVLTF | TGTGCCAGTCATACACAGGGGGCTGGGGCCAACGTCCTGACTTTC
TRBJ1-3 | - | - | TRBV7-2 | CASSLDSGTRGGNTIYF | TGTGCCAGCAGCTTAGATTCCGGGACAAGGGGGGGAAACACCATATATTTT
TRBJ2-1 | - | - | TRBV6-2/TRBV6-3 | CASSYRPTAPEQFF | TGTGCCAGCAGTTATCGGCCCACCGCCCCTGAGCAGTTCTTC
TRBJ1-2 | once | - | TRBV19 | CGPRLYGYTF | TGTGGACCGAGACTCTATGGCTACACCTTC
TRBJ1-1 | once | - | TRBV6-5 | CASSISLVPEAFF | TGTGCCAGCAGTATCTCCTTGGTCCCTGAAGCTTTCTTT
TRBJ1-5 | - | - | TRBV7-2 | CASSRDVSSNQPQHF | TGTGCCAGCAGCAGGGATGTGAGTAGCAATCAGCCCCAGCATTTT
TRBJ1-6 | - | - | TRBV6-5 | CASSITGNSPLHF | TGTGCCAGCAGTATTACAGGGAATTCACCCCTCCACTTT
TRBJ1-5 | - | TRBD1 | TRBV30 | CAWSRGDSPNQPQHF | TGTGCCTGGAGTAGAGGGGACAGCCCGAATCAGCCCCAGCATTTT
TRBJ2-5 | - | - | TRBV3-1/TRBV3-2 | CASSQIAETQYF | TGTGCCAGCAGCCAGATAGCGGAGACCCAGTACTTC
TRBJ1-6 | - | - | TRBV19 | CASSIDTGAGNSPLHF | TGTGCCAGTAGTATAGATACCGGGGCCGGCAATTCACCCCTCCACTTT
TRBJ1-4 | - | - | TRBV10-3 | CAIRGTADEKLFF | TGTGCCATCAGAGGGACGGCTGATGAAAAACTGTTTTTT
TRBJ1-5 | - | TRBD1 | TRBV29-1 | CSVQGAGNQPQHF | TGCAGCGTTCAGGGGGCTGGCAATCAGCCCCAGCATTTT
TRBJ1-5 | - | TRBD1 | TRBV7-9 | CASSLRGTGSNQPQHF | TGTGCCAGCAGCTTACGGGGGACAGGGAGTAATCAGCCCCAGCATTTT
TRBJ1-2 | - | - | TRBV19 | CASSIAGGSYGYTF | TGTGCCAGTAGTATCGCCGGGGGCAGCTATGGCTACACCTTC
TRBJ1-1 | - | - | TRBV4-1 | CASSRDAGLTEAFF | TGCGCCAGCAGCCGAGATGCAGGGCTCACTGAAGCTTTCTTT
TRBJ2-7 | - | - | TRBV4-3 | CASSQGAGSYEQYF | TGCGCCAGCAGCCAAGGGGCAGGGTCCTACGAGCAGTACTTC
TRBJ2-7 | - | - | TRBV9 | CASSVDAGPGEVRYF | TGTGCCAGCAGCGTAGACGCAGGGCCGGGGGAGGTGCGGTACTTC
TRBJ1-2 | - | - | TRBV4-3 | CASSQGGAGYTF | TGCGCCAGCAGCCAAGGAGGTGCCGGCTACACCTTC
TRBJ1-3 | - | - | TRBV7-2 | CASSLAAGTVSGNTIYF | TGTGCCAGCAGCTTAGCCGCGGGCACAGTCTCTGGAAACACCATATATTTT
TRBJ2-2 | - | TRBD2 | TRBV9 | CASSVVKGGTGELFF | TGTGCCAGCAGCGTAGTTAAGGGAGGGACCGGGGAGCTGTTTTTT
TRBJ1-2 | once | TRBD1 | TRBV6-5 | CASSRDRNYGYTF | TGTGCCAGCAGTCGGGACAGGAACTATGGCTACACCTTC
TRBJ1-5 | - | TRBD1 | TRBV2 | CASSPQGASTEQPQHF | TGTGCCAGCAGTCCTCAGGGGGCCTCCACCGAACAGCCCCAGCATTTT
TRBJ2-3 | - | - | TRBV4-3 | CASSRGRHPSTDTQYF | TGCGCCAGCAGCCGGGGCAGGCACCCTAGCACAGATACGCAGTATTTT
TRBJ2-2 | few | - | TRBV7-7 | CASSLVAGVNTGELFF | TGTGCCAGCAGCTTAGTTGCAGGGGTTAACACCGGGGAGCTGTTTTTT